The next 12 T cell receptor beta chains were all read from a single sample in a study of blood T cell repertoires in COVID-19. The table came from immunoSEQ multiplex PCR; TCRdb's copy has only in-frame clones and leaves some out. The data show hundreds of thousands of clones, with approximately 89% seen just once and over 2% held by the top ten. The sequenced material came from peripheral blood. These receptor sequences come from a woman aged 55-69 years with COVID-19, enrolled during active disease.

This chain connects TRBV19 to TRBJ1-2, with unresolved D. This CDR3 contains 15 residues. V was cut by 0 bases and J by 4 bases, with 12 bases left in between. Germline CDR1 LNHDA, CDR2 SQIVND (reference sequence). In nucleotides, the CDR3 is TGTGCCAGTAGTATAGAACCCACAGAAATCTATGGCTACACCTTC. Residues: CASSIEPTEIYGYTF. Full variable domain (rest looked up from reference TRBV19 and TRBJ1-2): DGGITQSPKYLFRKEGQNVTLSCEQNLNHDAMYWYRQDPGQGLRLIYYSQIVNDFQKGDIAEGYSVSREKKESFPLTVTSAQKNPTAFYLCASSIEPTEIYGYTFGSGTRLTVV.

The chain joins TRBV6-6 to TRBJ1-1, with D maybe TRBD1 (5 bases). The CDR3 totals 15 residues. CDR1 and CDR2 (germline): MNHNY, SVGAGI (reference sequence). The CDR3 DNA is TGTGGGACCGGGACGTCGGTGGTCGGGGGCACTGAAGCTTTCTTT. Its protein product is CGTGTSVVGGTEAFF.

The chain links TRBV25-1 to TRBJ2-3, with TRBD1 matching 7 bases. The CDR3 spans 11 residues. The germline V gene has CDR1 MGHDK and CDR2 SYGVNS. The V and J ends lost 7 bases and 6 bases, in that order; junction bases with no gene match: 1. CDR3 loop: CASKQGDTQYF. Written as DNA, the CDR3 is TGTGCCAGCAAACAGGGGGATACGCAGTATTTT. The variable domain in full, with the rest retrieved from reference TRBV25-1 and TRBJ2-3, is EADIYQTPRYLVIGTGKKITLECSQTMGHDKMYWYQQDPGMELHLIHYSYGVNSTEKGDLSSESTVSRIRTEHFPLTLESARPSHTSQYLCASKQGDTQYFGPGTRLTVL.

This chain uses TRBV6-1 with TRBJ1-5, with 8 bases fitting TRBD1. The CDR3 consists of 17 residues. Germline V gene data show CDR1 as MNHNS and CDR2 as SASEGT. V trimming: 6 bases; J trimming: 1 base; junction bases outside the gene matches: 11. CDR3 protein: CASREPPGGSSNQPQHF. CDR3 sequence (DNA): TGTGCCAGCAGGGAACCCCCAGGGGGCTCGAGCAATCAGCCCCAGCATTTT.

The chain couples TRBV5-5 to TRBJ2-5; 9 positions agree with TRBD2. The junction had 15 bases not matched to a gene; V was cut back by 6 bases and J by 3 bases. Germline values: CDR1 SGHKS, CDR2 YYEKEE (reference sequence). The CDR3 contains 17 residues. The CDR3 DNA sequence: TGTGCCAGCAACTTCTTTGCGGGGGGGCCGGAAAAAGAGACCCAGTACTTC. It specifies CASNFFAGGPEKETQYF.

The gene calls are TRBV4-1 and TRBJ1-4, with no clear D. The CDR3 contains 14 residues. The germline V and J ends were trimmed by 2 bases and 4 bases, with 8 bases remaining between them. The germline V gene encodes CDR1 MGHRA and CDR2 YSYEKL. The CDR3 sequence is CASSQPGVNEKLFF. CDR3 sequence (DNA): TGCGCCAGCAGCCAACCCGGGGTTAATGAAAAACTGTTTTTT.

This clone was seen just once. V usage is TRBV5-1 and J usage is TRBJ2-5; D is possibly TRBD1 (6 bases). This CDR3 comprises 15 residues. V lost 4 bases to trimming and J lost 2 bases, with 15 bases between them. Germline V gene data show CDR1 as SGHRS and CDR2 as YFSETQ. The CDR3 protein is CASSRATGQQETQYF. CDR3 sequence (DNA): TGCGCCAGCAGCAGAGCGACGGGACAACAAGAGACCCAGTACTTC.

The chain joins TRBV30 to TRBJ2-1; tentatively, D is TRBD1 (5 bases). The CDR3 length is 16 residues. The V end lost 0 bases, the J end lost 0 bases, and 12 bases lay between the germline ends. From germline, CDR1 is GTSNPN and CDR2 SVGIG (reference sequence). CDR3 loop: CAWSVQATGSYNEQFF. DNA for the CDR3: TGTGCCTGGAGTGTACAGGCTACTGGCTCCTACAATGAGCAGTTCTTC.

The V call is TRBV10-1, the J call TRBJ2-1; 8 bases agree with TRBD2. The CDR3 consists of 17 residues. V gave up 5 bases and J gave up 6 bases; unmatched junction bases: 15. Germline V gene data show CDR1 as WNHNN and CDR2 as SYGVQD (reference sequence). CDR3 in DNA: TGCGCCAGCAGTCCCCGGGTCGGCGGGGGGTTCAGCAATGAGCAGTTCTTC. As protein: CASSPRVGGGFSNEQFF.

The J gene is TRBJ1-2, the V gene TRBV19; maybe TRBD1 (5 bases). This CDR3 spans 11 amino acids. Germline V gene sequence: CDR1 LNHDA, CDR2 SQIVND (reference sequence). The V end lost 11 bases, the J end lost 10 bases, and 17 bases lay between the germline ends. CDR3 sequence: CASSRVQDYTF. The CDR3, as DNA: TGTGCCTCGTCCAGGGTGCAAGACTACACCTTC.

This chain joins TRBV3-1 (or the pseudogene TRBV3-2) and TRBJ1-5; unclear D gene. Germline assignment: CDR1 LGHDT and CDR2 YNNKEL (reference sequence). The V gene lost 3 bases and the J gene lost 7 bases, with 10 bases spanning the gap. The CDR3 runs 13 residues. The CDR3 DNA sequence: TGTGCCAGCAGCCACGAAGGCGGACAGCCCCAGCATTTT. Translation gives CASSHEGGQPQHF.

The gene calls are TRBV2 and TRBJ1-1; TRBD1 matches at 8 bases. This CDR3 is built from 14 residues. J was trimmed by 6 bases and V by 5 bases; bases with no gene match: 8. The V gene's germline CDR1 is SNHLY and CDR2 FYNNEI. The CDR3 protein is CASSYYGQGAEAFF. In nucleotides, the CDR3 is TGTGCCAGCAGTTACTACGGACAGGGAGCTGAAGCTTTCTTT. The full variable domain, rest sourced from reference TRBV2 and TRBJ1-1, is EPEVTQTPSHQVTQMGQEVILRCVPISNHLYFYWYRQILGQKVEFLVSFYNNEISEKSEIFDDQFSVERPDGSNFTLKIRSTKLEDSAMYFCASSYYGQGAEAFFGQGTRLTVV.